Presented here are 30 T cell receptor beta chains from one specimen sequenced in a study of technical replicates of blood from a handful of donors. Measured with immunoSEQ multiplex PCR; TCRdb has only the in-frame clones, and not every one. The profile shows about 83,000 clones, 75% to 95% of them singletons. Sample: T cells isolated from PBMCs. The receptors shown here come from a human donor in good health.

V and J are TRBV29-1 and TRBJ1-4; TRBD1 might be the D (5 bases). The CDR3 length is 11 residues. The germline CDR1 and CDR2 sequences are SQVTM and ANQGSEA. The V and J ends lost 7 bases and 7 bases respectively, with 10 bases between them. Written as DNA, the CDR3 is TGCAGCGCTCGAGACAGTGAAAAACTGTTTTTT. It translates to CSARDSEKLFF.

The CDR3 nucleotides read TGTGCCACTAGTTTATTCTACAATGAGCAGTTCTTC. As protein: CATSLFYNEQFF. The chain has TRBV30 and TRBJ2-1; weak D call: TRBD2 (5 bases). The CDR3 extends over 12 amino acids. Looked up from germline, CDR1 is GTSNPN and CDR2 is SVGIG (reference sequence). V was clipped by 8 bases and J by 3 bases, with 11 bases between them.

The chain joins TRBV30 to TRBJ1-3; maybe TRBD1 (5 bases). The V and J ends lost 2 bases and 4 bases respectively, with 12 bases between them. This CDR3 region has 14 residues. The germline V gene has CDR1 GTSNPN and CDR2 SVGIG (reference sequence). The CDR3: CAWSPGRGGNTIYF. In DNA form, the CDR3 reads TGTGCCTGGAGTCCTGGTAGGGGAGGAAACACCATATATTTT. The full variable domain, in which reference TRBV30 and TRBJ1-3 provide the parts outside the CDR3, is SQTIHQWPATLVQPVGSPLSLECTVEGTSNPNLYWYRQAAGRGLQLLFYSVGIGQISSEVPQNLSASRPQDRQFILSSKKLLLSDSGFYLCAWSPGRGGNTIYFGEGSWLTVV.

The chain links TRBV19 to TRBJ1-4; D is possibly TRBD1 (5 bases). CDR1 is LNHDA, CDR2 SQIVND, per germline (reference sequence). The CDR3 sequence is 14 residues long. Trimming stripped 3 bases from V and 5 bases from J, with 10 bases between. The CDR3 DNA sequence: TGTGCCAGTAGTATGGGGCGGGAGAATGAAAAACTGTTTTTT. Translation gives CASSMGRENEKLFF.

V and J are TRBV4-1 and TRBJ1-1; TRBD1 might be the D (6 bases). V lost 2 bases and J lost 0, with 10 bases in between. The CDR3 is 15 residues long. Germline V CDR1 and CDR2: MGHRA, YSYEKL. The CDR3, as DNA: TGCGCCAGCAGCCAAAGACAGGATATGAACACTGAAGCTTTCTTT. Translation: CASSQRQDMNTEAFF.

The CDR3 reads CASSQVGFMGNTGELFF. CDR3 DNA sequence: TGTGCCAGCAGCCAAGTTGGATTTATGGGCAACACCGGGGAGCTGTTTTTT. The chain links TRBV4-2 to TRBJ2-2; D is unresolved. With 1 base removed from V and 2 bases from J, the gap between germline ends came to 14 bases. The CDR3 covers 17 residues. CDR1 and CDR2 (germline): LGHNA, YNFKEQ.

Details on this clone: Germline is not matched at one junction end, which may reflect a read error. CDR3 DNA sequence: TGTGCTAGCAGCCTAGATCAAGAATCAGGCGAGCAGTACTTC. This sequence encodes CASSLDQESGEQYF. The chain recombines TRBV7-7 with TRBJ2-7; D not certain. Germline loops: CDR1 SSHAT, CDR2 FNYEAQ (reference sequence). The CDR3 contains 14 residues.

This sequence joins TRBV5-1 and TRBJ2-3; 8 bases line up with TRBD2. The CDR3 runs 15 residues. After removal of 7 bases from V and 3 bases from J, the junction contained 10 bases not matched to a gene. Germline CDR1 reads SGHRS; CDR2 reads YFSETQ. The CDR3 DNA is TGCGCCAGCCAAACGAGCGGGAGCTTAACAGATACGCAGTATTTT. The encoded protein is CASQTSGSLTDTQYF.

The V call is TRBV7-2, the J call TRBJ1-1; the D is unclear. The germline CDR1 and CDR2 sequences are SGHTA and FQGNSA. The V end was cut by 2 bases, the J end by 7 bases, with 11 bases between. This CDR3 is 13 amino acids long. The CDR3 sequence: CASSLLAAFEAFF. The CDR3 region has the DNA TGTGCCAGCAGCTTATTGGCGGCTTTTGAAGCTTTCTTT.

This rearrangement joins TRBV28 to TRBJ1-1; perhaps TRBD1 as D (5 bases). There are 12 residues in the CDR3. CDR1 MDHEN and CDR2 SYDVKM come from the germline V gene. Trimming took off 3 bases at V and 6 bases at J, with 8 bases between the two ends. The CDR3 sequence is CASSLIRAEAFF. The CDR3 DNA reads TGTGCCAGCAGTTTGATCAGGGCTGAAGCTTTCTTT.

This clone was picked up one time. The chain employs TRBV7-3 and TRBJ2-1; TRBD2 is a possible D gene (6 bases). Trimming left V 6 bases short and J 4 bases short, with 13 bases between. In germline, CDR1 is SGHTA, CDR2 FQGTGA. This CDR3 is 14 amino acids long. CDR3 loop: CASSTGLAYNEQFF. In DNA, the CDR3 is TGTGCCAGCAGTACGGGACTCGCTTACAATGAGCAGTTCTTC.

V is TRBV11-2 and J is TRBJ1-1; D not resolved. The V gene's germline CDR1 is SGHAT and CDR2 FQNNGV. Between the trimmed V and J ends, which lost 2 bases and 0 bases, there was a span of 4 bases. CDR3 size: 13 residues. The CDR3 bases are TGTGCCAGCAGCTTATACATGAACACTGAAGCTTTCTTT. This codes for CASSLYMNTEAFF.

The chain uses TRBV18 and TRBJ2-2; 9 bases match TRBD1. The CDR3 is 15 residues long. The ends lost 6 bases at V and 5 bases at J; junction bases unmatched: 7. Germline loops: CDR1 KGHSH, CDR2 LQKENI. This chain's CDR3 is CASSPGTGPTGELFF. Written as DNA, the CDR3 is TGTGCCAGCTCGCCCGGGACAGGGCCAACCGGGGAGCTGTTTTTT.

The rearrangement links TRBV7-9 to TRBJ1-4; D call uncertain. This CDR3 is 11 amino acids long. Germline lookup yields CDR1 SEHNR and CDR2 FQNEAQ (reference sequence). V gave up 5 bases and J gave up 8 bases, with 6 bases separating them. This CDR3 is CASSPTEKLFF. The CDR3 DNA is TGTGCCAGCAGCCCTACCGAAAAACTGTTTTTT.

With respect to this clone: The same CDR3 is also encoded by other DNA sequences in this sample. This rearrangement joins TRBV9 to TRBJ2-7; 9 nucleotides line up with TRBD2. The length of the CDR3 is 14 residues. V trimming: 0 bases; J trimming: 2 bases; junction bases outside the gene matches: 0. Looked up from germline, CDR1 is SGDLS and CDR2 is YYNGEE. The CDR3 region is CASSVASGTYEQYF. The CDR3 nucleotides read TGTGCCAGCAGCGTAGCTAGCGGGACCTACGAGCAGTACTTC.

V gene TRBV4-2 combines with J gene TRBJ2-5; TRBD2 aligns across 7 bases. Germline CDR1 LGHNA, CDR2 YNFKEQ. Losses at the gene ends were 3 bases for V and 5 bases for J; bases not matched to a gene: 15. The CDR3 loop spans 17 amino acids. Here the CDR3 reads CASSQVSGLGRDETQYF. The CDR3 nucleotides read TGTGCCAGCAGCCAGGTTTCGGGCCTAGGGAGGGATGAGACCCAGTACTTC.

This clone was counted a single time. V is TRBV28 and J is TRBJ2-3; 12 bases are shared with TRBD2. The CDR3 covers 17 residues. Losses at the gene ends were 5 bases for V and 4 bases for J; bases not matched to a gene: 10. Germline V gene sequence: CDR1 MDHEN, CDR2 SYDVKM. The CDR3 here is CASSLTRLAGESDTQYF. The CDR3 DNA sequence: TGTGCCAGCAGTCTCACTCGACTAGCGGGAGAGTCAGATACGCAGTATTTT.

The chain links TRBV5-1 to TRBJ2-5; 9 nucleotides align to TRBD1. The germline V gene has CDR1 SGHRS and CDR2 YFSETQ. This CDR3 has 16 residues. V shed 0 bases and J 5 bases; nucleotides not matched to a gene: 8. CDR3 in DNA: TGCGCCAGCAGCTTGGAAAGGACAGGGGAGAGCGAGACCCAGTACTTC. Amino acid sequence: CASSLERTGESETQYF.

The J gene is TRBJ2-7, the V gene TRBV6-6; 11 nucleotides match TRBD2. Germline V lookup: CDR1 MNHNY, CDR2 SVGAGI (reference sequence). CDR3 length equals 15 residues. Trimming took 6 bases from V and 8 from J; bases not matched to a gene: 12. This CDR3 is CASSITSGSSFKQYF. The CDR3 nucleotides are TGTGCCAGCAGCATAACTAGCGGGAGTTCATTTAAGCAGTACTTC.

A single count supports this clone. The genes are TRBV28 and TRBJ1-2; 7 positions agree with TRBD1. Germline V lookup: CDR1 MDHEN, CDR2 SYDVKM. V lost 7 bases to trimming and J lost 4 bases; unmatched junction nucleotides: 6. CDR3 length equals 13 residues. This chain's CDR3 is CASIGDRIYGYTF. The CDR3 coding sequence is TGTGCCAGCATCGGGGACAGAATCTATGGCTACACCTTC.

This chain links TRBV5-4 with TRBJ1-2; 9 bases align to TRBD1. The junction had 7 bases not matched to a gene; V was cut back by 2 bases and J by 2 bases. CDR1 and CDR2 (germline): SGHNT, YYREEE (reference sequence). This CDR3 comprises 16 residues. The CDR3: CASSFTGGRYNYGYTF. The CDR3 DNA is TGTGCCAGCAGCTTTACAGGGGGCAGGTACAACTATGGCTACACCTTC. The entire variable domain, with the rest obtained from reference TRBV5-4 and TRBJ1-2, is as follows: ETGVTQSPTHLIKTRGQQVTLRCSSQSGHNTVSWYQQALGQGPQFIFQYYREEENGRGNFPPRFSGLQFPNYSSELNVNALELDDSALYLCASSFTGGRYNYGYTFGSGTRLTVV.

The rearrangement links TRBV2 to TRBJ1-1; D gene ambiguous. Germline V gene sequence: CDR1 SNHLY, CDR2 FYNNEI. Trimming left V 7 bases short and J 1 base short, with 16 bases between. The CDR3 sequence is 15 residues long. CDR3 coding DNA: TGTGCCAGCAAGGGAGCCGGGAGGGCGAACACTGAAGCTTTCTTT. This gives the protein CASKGAGRANTEAFF.

The chain couples TRBV30 to TRBJ2-1; D gene uncertain. The CDR3 is 12 amino acids. Germline CDR1 is GTSNPN and CDR2 is SVGIG (reference sequence). Trimming cost V 1 base and J 6 bases, with 7 bases left between them. CDR3: CAWSDPRNEQFF. CDR3 bases: TGTGCCTGGAGTGATCCCCGCAATGAGCAGTTCTTC.

CDR3 residues: CASRLEGTGELFF. The DNA of the CDR3 is TGCGCCAGCCGTCTGGAGGGTACCGGGGAGCTGTTTTTT. The rearrangement links TRBV10-1 to TRBJ2-2; D may be TRBD2 (6 bases). Per germline, CDR1 WNHNN and CDR2 SYGVQD (reference sequence). With 8 bases removed from V and 5 bases from J, the gap between germline ends came to 12 bases. The CDR3 has 13 amino acids.

The chain recombines TRBV9 with TRBJ2-1, with 13 bases identical to TRBD2. CDR1 SGDLS and CDR2 YYNGEE come from the germline V gene. Trimming at V came to 0 bases and at J to 9 bases, leaving 6 bases not matched to a gene. CDR3 length: 16 amino acids. The CDR3 region is CASSVGGLAGDSEQFF. DNA for the CDR3: TGTGCCAGCAGCGTAGGTGGACTAGCGGGAGATAGTGAGCAGTTCTTC. Filled out from reference TRBV9 and TRBJ2-1, the complete variable domain reads DSGVTQTPKHLITATGQRVTLRCSPRSGDLSVYWYQQSLDQGLQFLIQYYNGEERAKGNILERFSAQQFPDLHSELNLSSLELGDSALYFCASSVGGLAGDSEQFFGPGTRLTVL.

The chain's CDR3 is CASSEVRAGNNEQFF. CDR3 nucleotide sequence: TGTGCCAGCAGTGAAGTTCGAGCGGGCAACAATGAGCAGTTCTTC. This sequence joins TRBV2 and TRBJ2-1; D might be TRBD2 (6 bases). Trimming left V 1 base short and J 5 bases short, with 12 bases between. Germline CDR1 reads SNHLY; CDR2 reads FYNNEI. The CDR3 contains 15 residues. The complete variable domain, with remaining parts taken from reference TRBV2 and TRBJ2-1, reads EPEVTQTPSHQVTQMGQEVILRCVPISNHLYFYWYRQILGQKVEFLVSFYNNEISEKSEIFDDQFSVERPDGSNFTLKIRSTKLEDSAMYFCASSEVRAGNNEQFFGPGTRLTVL.

The J gene is TRBJ1-1, the V gene TRBV11-2; 8 bases align to TRBD1. The CDR3 has 17 residues. Germline V gives CDR1 SGHAT, CDR2 FQNNGV. With 0 bases clipped from V and 5 bases from J, the junction kept 11 bases outside the gene matches. DNA of the CDR3: TGTGCCAGCAGCTTAGAGTGGGGTGGCAGGGGGCGAACTGAAGCTTTCTTT. Protein sequence: CASSLEWGGRGRTEAFF.

V usage is TRBV7-9 and J usage is TRBJ1-2, with 9 bases lining up with TRBD1. J was trimmed by 6 bases and V by 5 bases; bases with no gene match: 4. Germline-derived CDR1 and CDR2 are SEHNR and FQNEAQ (reference sequence). The CDR3 loop spans 13 amino acids. The CDR3 DNA reads TGTGCCAGCAGCCCAGGGACAGGGAATGGCTACACCTTC. It is translated as CASSPGTGNGYTF.

V usage is TRBV5-1 and J usage is TRBJ2-1; D might be TRBD2 (5 bases). CDR3 size: 15 residues. Germline lookup yields CDR1 SGHRS and CDR2 YFSETQ. Deletions cut 0 bases from V and 0 bases from J, with 7 bases between. The CDR3 bases are TGCGCCAGCAGCTTGGAGGGAGACTCCTACAATGAGCAGTTCTTC. Amino acids: CASSLEGDSYNEQFF.

This chain connects TRBV28 to TRBJ2-5; 9 bases agree with TRBD1. V gave up 4 bases and J gave up 7 bases; unmatched junction bases: 4. Germline V gene lookup returns CDR1 MDHEN and CDR2 SYDVKM. The CDR3 has 13 residues. CDR3 amino acids: CASSSQGAGTQYF. The DNA of the CDR3 is TGTGCCAGCAGTTCACAGGGGGCAGGGACCCAGTACTTC.